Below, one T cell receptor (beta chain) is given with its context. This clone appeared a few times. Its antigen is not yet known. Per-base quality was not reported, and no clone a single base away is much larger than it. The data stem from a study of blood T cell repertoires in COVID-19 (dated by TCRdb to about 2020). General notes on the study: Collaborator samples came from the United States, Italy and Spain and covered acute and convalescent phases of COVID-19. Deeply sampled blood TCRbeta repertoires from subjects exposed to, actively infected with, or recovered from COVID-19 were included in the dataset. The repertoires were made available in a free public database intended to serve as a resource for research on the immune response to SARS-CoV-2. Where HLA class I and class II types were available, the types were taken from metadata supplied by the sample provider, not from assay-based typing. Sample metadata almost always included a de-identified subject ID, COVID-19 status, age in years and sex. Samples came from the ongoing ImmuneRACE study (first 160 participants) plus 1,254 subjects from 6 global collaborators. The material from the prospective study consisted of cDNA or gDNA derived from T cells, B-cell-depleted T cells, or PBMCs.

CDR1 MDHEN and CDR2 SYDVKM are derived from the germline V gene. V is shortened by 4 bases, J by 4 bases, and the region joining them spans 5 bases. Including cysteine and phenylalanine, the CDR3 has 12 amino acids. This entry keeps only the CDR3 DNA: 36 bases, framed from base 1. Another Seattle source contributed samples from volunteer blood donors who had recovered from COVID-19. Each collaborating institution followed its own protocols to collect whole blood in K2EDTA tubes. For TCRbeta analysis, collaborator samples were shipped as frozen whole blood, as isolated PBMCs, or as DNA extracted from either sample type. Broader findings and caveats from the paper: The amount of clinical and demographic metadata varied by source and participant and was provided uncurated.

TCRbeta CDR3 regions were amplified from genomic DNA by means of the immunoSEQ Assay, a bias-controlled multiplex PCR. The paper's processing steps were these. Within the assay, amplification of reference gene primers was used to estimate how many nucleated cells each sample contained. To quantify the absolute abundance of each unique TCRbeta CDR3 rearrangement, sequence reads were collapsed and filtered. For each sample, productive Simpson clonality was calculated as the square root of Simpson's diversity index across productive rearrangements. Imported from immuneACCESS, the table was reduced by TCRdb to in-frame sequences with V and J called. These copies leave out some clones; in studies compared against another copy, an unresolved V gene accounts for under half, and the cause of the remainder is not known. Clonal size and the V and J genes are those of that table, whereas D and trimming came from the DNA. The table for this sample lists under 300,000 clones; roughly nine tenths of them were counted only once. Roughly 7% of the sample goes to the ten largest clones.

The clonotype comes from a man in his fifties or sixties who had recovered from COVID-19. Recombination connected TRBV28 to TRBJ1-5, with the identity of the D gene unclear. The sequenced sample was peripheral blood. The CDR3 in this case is CASSSLNQPQHF. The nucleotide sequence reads TGTGCCAGCAGTTCCCTAAATCAGCCCCAGCATTTT.